These T cell receptor beta chains were read from a single sample in a study of Ad26.COV2.S vaccination and SARS-CoV-2 variants. Assay used: immunoSEQ multiplex PCR; TCRdb lists only in-frame clones, some missing. The sample has hundreds of thousands of clones, more than 70% seen once. The specimen comprised peripheral blood, sampled in a trial of Ad26.COV2.S vaccine versus placebo. These receptors were collected from a person aged 18-65 years who received the Ad26.COV2.S COVID-19 vaccine or a placebo. Both conserved end residues are trimmed from each CDR3. Fields, in order: J gene, V gene, CDR3 protein.

j_call: TRBJ1-2; v_call: TRBV6-4; cdr3_aa: ASSDSGRNYGYT
j_call: TRBJ2-1; v_call: TRBV6-1; cdr3_aa: ASSEVVAGHNEQF
j_call: TRBJ2-5; v_call: TRBV10-3; cdr3_aa: AIRGRNQETQY
j_call: TRBJ2-2; v_call: TRBV20-1; cdr3_aa: SASMGLADPRGELF
j_call: TRBJ2-2; v_call: TRBV19; cdr3_aa: ASSIEASGANTGELF
j_call: TRBJ2-5; v_call: TRBV19; cdr3_aa: ASSVLAGGGETQY
j_call: TRBJ1-6; v_call: TRBV9; cdr3_aa: ASSAGQHNSPLH
j_call: TRBJ1-6; v_call: TRBV6-5; cdr3_aa: ASSYRNSPLH
j_call: TRBJ2-3; v_call: TRBV9; cdr3_aa: ASSVAGNFADTQY
j_call: TRBJ2-5; v_call: TRBV5-6; cdr3_aa: ASTVLGGQTQY
j_call: TRBJ1-1; v_call: TRBV7-9; cdr3_aa: ASSLGGTAEAF
j_call: TRBJ1-5; v_call: TRBV5-1; cdr3_aa: ASSLGTENQPQH
j_call: TRBJ2-3; v_call: TRBV5-1; cdr3_aa: ASSLVVRGGTDTQY
j_call: TRBJ1-1; v_call: TRBV9; cdr3_aa: ASSVTSRQGSGNTEAF
j_call: TRBJ1-1; v_call: TRBV29-1; cdr3_aa: SALTQGQAF
j_call: TRBJ2-3; v_call: TRBV5-8; cdr3_aa: ASSLSSWVEDPTDTQY
j_call: TRBJ2-1; v_call: TRBV7-2; cdr3_aa: ASRQAGTDDNEQF
j_call: TRBJ1-1; v_call: TRBV7-2; cdr3_aa: ASSRAGGLNTEAF
j_call: TRBJ2-7; v_call: TRBV11-2; cdr3_aa: ASINVPGPPYEQY
j_call: TRBJ1-1; v_call: TRBV24-1; cdr3_aa: AIETADTEAF
j_call: TRBJ1-2; v_call: TRBV6-6; cdr3_aa: ASSRDSPNYGYT
j_call: TRBJ2-2; v_call: TRBV7-2; cdr3_aa: ASSLYGTGATGELF
j_call: TRBJ2-7; v_call: TRBV28; cdr3_aa: ASSLGVIISEQY
j_call: TRBJ2-7; v_call: TRBV11-1; cdr3_aa: ASSLDPDNFYEQY
j_call: TRBJ1-2; v_call: TRBV4-3; cdr3_aa: ASSPPQGLGT
j_call: TRBJ1-4; v_call: TRBV4-2; cdr3_aa: ASSQDHRDEKLF
j_call: TRBJ2-2; v_call: TRBV6-6; cdr3_aa: ASSKPTGTNTGELF
j_call: TRBJ1-2; v_call: TRBV2; cdr3_aa: ASSEGGEYGYT
j_call: TRBJ1-6; v_call: TRBV5-1; cdr3_aa: ASSLAGTGRSPLH
j_call: TRBJ2-7; v_call: TRBV11-2; cdr3_aa: ASSIGTGYEQY
j_call: TRBJ1-2; v_call: TRBV7-9; cdr3_aa: ASSFSRGYYGYT
j_call: TRBJ2-1; v_call: TRBV7-8; cdr3_aa: ASSLLAGGPGEQF
j_call: TRBJ1-5; v_call: TRBV15; cdr3_aa: ATRDWDNNQPQH
j_call: TRBJ2-7; v_call: TRBV27; cdr3_aa: ASSLGLGSYEQY
j_call: TRBJ2-3; v_call: TRBV18; cdr3_aa: ASSPPTDTQY
j_call: TRBJ1-5; v_call: TRBV4-3; cdr3_aa: ASSPRLGYQPQH
j_call: TRBJ1-4; v_call: TRBV7-9; cdr3_aa: ASSLEGLGNEKLF
j_call: TRBJ1-1; v_call: TRBV30; cdr3_aa: AWNPGQGMTEAF
j_call: TRBJ1-3; v_call: TRBV15; cdr3_aa: ATSRDRGSGNTIY
j_call: TRBJ2-2; v_call: TRBV5-1; cdr3_aa: ASSFGLAGEWELF
j_call: TRBJ2-1; v_call: TRBV7-9; cdr3_aa: ASSRDSYNEQF
j_call: TRBJ2-3; v_call: TRBV3-1/TRBV3-2; cdr3_aa: ASSQGIFAGVIDTQY
j_call: TRBJ1-2; v_call: TRBV13; cdr3_aa: ASSSFGGGFGYT
j_call: TRBJ1-1; v_call: TRBV27; cdr3_aa: ASSMANTEAF
j_call: TRBJ1-1; v_call: TRBV10-3; cdr3_aa: AIANGGDSNTEAF
j_call: TRBJ2-2; v_call: TRBV9; cdr3_aa: ASSVHQGYTGELF
j_call: TRBJ1-2; v_call: TRBV14; cdr3_aa: ASSQVGPDYGYT
j_call: TRBJ2-1; v_call: TRBV5-6; cdr3_aa: ASSFTSGSANEQF
j_call: TRBJ1-2; v_call: TRBV6-1; cdr3_aa: ASSEREYGYT
j_call: TRBJ2-6; v_call: TRBV10-2; cdr3_aa: AIAGVGTGANVLT
j_call: TRBJ1-2; v_call: TRBV12-3/TRBV12-4; cdr3_aa: ASSFTDYGYT
j_call: TRBJ2-3; v_call: TRBV5-1; cdr3_aa: ASSLQGSDTQY
j_call: TRBJ1-5; v_call: TRBV27; cdr3_aa: ASSFVDSNQPQH